This TCR beta chain appears in the sequencing data of a study of molecular identifiers for immune sequencing clone quantification. TCRdb reprocessed the PCR reads with MiXCR, giving one entry per CDR3 protein. This table has about 630,000 distinct CDR3 sequences, roughly 27% appearing once. This clonotype was detected only a few times. When naive CD8 T cells were sorted, they were gated as CD8+CD4-CCR7+CD45RA+. CDR3 size: 13 residues. Trimming removed 3 bases from V and 5 bases from J, with 11 bases in between. Germline CDR1 SGDLS, CDR2 YYNGEE. Sequencing was done on a sample of naive CD8+ T cells from blood, with Jurkat cell RNA spiked in. Subset described: FACS-sorted CD8+CD4-CCR7+CD45RA+ naive T cells. The chain employs TRBV9 and TRBJ1-1, with D unclear. The TCR was taken from a human donor in good health. Some libraries in this study had Jurkat cell RNA spiked in. CDR3 in amino acids: CASSAPGFTEAFF. The CDR3 DNA reads TGTGCCAGCAGCGCGCCCGGGTTTACTGAAGCTTTCTTT.